This T cell receptor (beta chain) was identified in a study of molecular identifiers for immune sequencing clone quantification. Whole-study findings and limits: Clones above 20 RNA copies contained over 98% of effector molecules and under 1% of naive molecules.

The sample holds many counts of this clonotype. Its antigen remains unidentified. The CDR3 runs to 14 residues. The V gene's germline CDR1 is SGHDT and CDR2 YYEEEE. Trimming shortened V by 3 bases and J by 1 base, and 10 bases separated the two germline ends. Bulk TCR libraries used previously described methods and listed TCR primers. MiXCR, run by TCRdb on the PCR reads, gives a single entry per CDR3 protein. The table lists around 89,000 distinct CDR3 sequences, 15% to 20% of them singletons. The genes are TRBV5-6 and TRBJ1-1; tentatively, D is TRBD1 (6 bases). The sequenced sample was naive CD8+ T cells from blood, with Jurkat cell RNA spiked in. The subset: FACS-sorted CD8+CD4-CCR7+CD45RA+ naive T cells. This clonotype was obtained from a human donor in good health. Some libraries in this study had Jurkat cell RNA spiked in. The CDR3 sequence is CASSSDSRNTEAFF. The CDR3 coding sequence is TGTGCCAGCAGCTCGGACAGCCGGAACACTGAAGCTTTCTTT.